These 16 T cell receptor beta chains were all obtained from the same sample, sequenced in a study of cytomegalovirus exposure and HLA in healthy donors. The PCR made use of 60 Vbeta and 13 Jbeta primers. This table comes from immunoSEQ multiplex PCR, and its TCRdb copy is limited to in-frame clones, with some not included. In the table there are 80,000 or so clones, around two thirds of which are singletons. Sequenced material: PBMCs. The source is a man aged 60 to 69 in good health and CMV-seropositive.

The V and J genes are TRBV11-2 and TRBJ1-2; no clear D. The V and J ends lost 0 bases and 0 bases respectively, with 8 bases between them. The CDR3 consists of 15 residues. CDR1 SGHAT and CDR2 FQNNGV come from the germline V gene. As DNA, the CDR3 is TGTGCCAGCAGCTTAGATCTAGCACCTAACTATGGCTACACCTTC. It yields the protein CASSLDLAPNYGYTF.

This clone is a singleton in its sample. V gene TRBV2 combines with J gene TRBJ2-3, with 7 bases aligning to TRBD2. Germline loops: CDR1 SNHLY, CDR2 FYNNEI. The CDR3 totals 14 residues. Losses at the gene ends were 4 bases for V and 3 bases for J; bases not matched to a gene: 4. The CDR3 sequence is CASSGLAETDTQYF. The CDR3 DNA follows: TGTGCCAGCAGTGGTCTAGCGGAAACAGATACGCAGTATTTT.

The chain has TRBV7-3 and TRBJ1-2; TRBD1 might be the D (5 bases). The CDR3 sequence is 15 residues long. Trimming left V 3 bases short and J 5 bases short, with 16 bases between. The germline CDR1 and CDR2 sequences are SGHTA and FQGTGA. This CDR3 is CASSFHQTVGYGYTF. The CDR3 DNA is TGTGCCAGCAGCTTTCACCAGACAGTTGGGTATGGCTACACCTTC.

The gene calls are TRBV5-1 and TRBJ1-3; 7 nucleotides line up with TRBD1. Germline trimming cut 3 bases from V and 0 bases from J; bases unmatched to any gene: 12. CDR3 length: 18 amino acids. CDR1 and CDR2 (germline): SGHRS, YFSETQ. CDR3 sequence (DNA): TGCGCCAGCAGCTCCCCGCCGGGACAGCCAAGCTCTGGAAACACCATATATTTT. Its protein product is CASSSPPGQPSSGNTIYF.

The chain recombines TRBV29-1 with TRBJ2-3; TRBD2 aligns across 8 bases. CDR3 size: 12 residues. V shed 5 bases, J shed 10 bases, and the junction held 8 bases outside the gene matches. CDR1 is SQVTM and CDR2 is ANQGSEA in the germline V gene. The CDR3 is CSVTREGMAQYF. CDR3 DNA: TGCAGCGTTACCCGGGAGGGGATGGCGCAGTATTTT.

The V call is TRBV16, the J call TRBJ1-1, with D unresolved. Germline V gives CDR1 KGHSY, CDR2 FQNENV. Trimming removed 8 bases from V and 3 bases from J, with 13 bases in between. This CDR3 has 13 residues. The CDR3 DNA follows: TGTGCCAGCCTAATTAAGTCGGACACTGAAGCTTTCTTT. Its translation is CASLIKSDTEAFF.

The DNA for the CDR3 is TGTGCCACCCGAGCGGGAGAGGGAAATGAGCAGTTCTTC. Translating it yields CATRAGEGNEQFF. This sequence joins TRBV15 and TRBJ2-1; 8 bases match TRBD2. The CDR3 length is 13 residues. J lost 7 bases, V lost 8 bases, and 7 bases had no gene match. Germline-derived CDR1 and CDR2 are LNHNV and YYDKDF (reference sequence).

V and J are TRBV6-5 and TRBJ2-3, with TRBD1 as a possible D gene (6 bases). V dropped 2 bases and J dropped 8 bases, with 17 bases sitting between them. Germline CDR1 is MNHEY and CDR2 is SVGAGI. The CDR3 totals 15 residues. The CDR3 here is CASSYGGAARSTQYF. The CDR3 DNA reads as TGTGCCAGCAGTTACGGGGGCGCGGCGCGGAGTACGCAGTATTTT.

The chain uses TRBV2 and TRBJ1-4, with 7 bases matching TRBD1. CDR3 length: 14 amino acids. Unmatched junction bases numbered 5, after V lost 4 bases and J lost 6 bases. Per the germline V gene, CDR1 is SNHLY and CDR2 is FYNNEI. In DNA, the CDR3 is TGTGCCAGCAGTGTACAGGGGCTGGATGAAAAACTGTTTTTT. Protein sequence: CASSVQGLDEKLFF.

CDR3 sequence: CASSEGTGGPIAGYTF. The CDR3 region has the DNA TGTGCCAGCAGTGAAGGGACAGGGGGCCCGATCGCTGGCTACACCTTC. This chain links TRBV2 with TRBJ1-2; 11 positions match TRBD1. Germline loops: CDR1 SNHLY, CDR2 FYNNEI. This CDR3 is 16 amino acids long. V gave up 1 base and J gave up 7 bases; unmatched junction bases: 8.

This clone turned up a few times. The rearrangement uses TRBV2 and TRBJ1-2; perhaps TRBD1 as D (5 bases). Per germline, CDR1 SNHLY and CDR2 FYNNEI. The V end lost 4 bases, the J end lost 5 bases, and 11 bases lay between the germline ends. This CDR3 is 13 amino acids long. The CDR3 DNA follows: TGTGCCAGCAGTGGGTCCAGACAGTATGGCTACACCTTC. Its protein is CASSGSRQYGYTF. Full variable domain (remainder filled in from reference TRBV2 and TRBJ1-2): EPEVTQTPSHQVTQMGQEVILRCVPISNHLYFYWYRQILGQKVEFLVSFYNNEISEKSEIFDDQFSVERPDGSNFTLKIRSTKLEDSAMYFCASSGSRQYGYTFGSGTRLTVV.

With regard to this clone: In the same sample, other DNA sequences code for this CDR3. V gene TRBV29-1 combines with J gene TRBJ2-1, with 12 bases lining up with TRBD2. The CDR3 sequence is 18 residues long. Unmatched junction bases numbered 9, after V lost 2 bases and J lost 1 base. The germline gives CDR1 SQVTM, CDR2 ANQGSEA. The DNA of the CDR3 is TGCAGCGTTGAAAGGGGGGGGCTAGCGGGGGGGTCCTACAATGAGCAGTTCTTC. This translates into CSVERGGLAGGSYNEQFF.

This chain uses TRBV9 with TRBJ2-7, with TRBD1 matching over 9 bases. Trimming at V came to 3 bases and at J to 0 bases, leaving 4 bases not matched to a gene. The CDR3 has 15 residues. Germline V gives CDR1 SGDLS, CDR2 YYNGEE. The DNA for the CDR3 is TGTGCCAGCAGCGCCCGGACAGGGGTCTCCTACGAGCAGTACTTC. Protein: CASSARTGVSYEQYF.

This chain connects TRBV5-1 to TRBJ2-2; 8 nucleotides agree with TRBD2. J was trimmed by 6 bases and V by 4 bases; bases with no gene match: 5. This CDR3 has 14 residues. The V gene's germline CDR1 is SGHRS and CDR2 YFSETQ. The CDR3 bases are TGCGCCAGCAGCACGGGGGGGCCCCCCGGGGAGCTGTTTTTT. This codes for CASSTGGPPGELFF.

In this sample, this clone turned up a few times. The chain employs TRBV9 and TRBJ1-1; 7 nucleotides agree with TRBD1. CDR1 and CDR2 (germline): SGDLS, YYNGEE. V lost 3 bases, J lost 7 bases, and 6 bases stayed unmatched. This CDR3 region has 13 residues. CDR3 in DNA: TGTGCCAGCAGCGATGGACAGGCCGGTGAAGCTTTCTTT. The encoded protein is CASSDGQAGEAFF.

The CDR3 sequence: CASSLRTGYHEQYF. DNA of the CDR3: TGTGCCAGCAGTTTGCGGACAGGGTACCACGAGCAGTACTTC. The chain couples TRBV27 to TRBJ2-7, with 8 bases lining up with TRBD1. Germline trimming cut 3 bases from V and 5 bases from J; bases unmatched to any gene: 6. This CDR3 has 14 residues. From germline, CDR1 is MNHEY and CDR2 SMNVEV (reference sequence).